A selection of T cell receptor beta chains follows, all from one sample in a study of PD-L1 blockade in urothelial cancer. Here immunoSEQ multiplex PCR was the method, and the copy in TCRdb shows in-frame clones only, minus some. The sample records more than 45,000 clones, about three quarters being singletons. Specimen: PBMCs, collected around atezolizumab (anti-PD-L1) treatment. All receptors derive from a man in his 70s with urothelial cancer. Each CDR3 is given with its conserved first and last residue. Each record gives: V gene, CDR3 protein.

V: TRBV4-2
CDR3: CASSQAASGSSYEQYF

V: TRBV7-2
CDR3: CASSLAAGRGYTF

V: TRBV6-5
CDR3: CASSYKRGKNYGYTF

V: TRBV4-2
CDR3: CASSSTGLGNSPLHF

V: TRBV7-3
CDR3: CASSPRSRNPHNSPLHF

V: TRBV12-5
CDR3: CASASIAGSRTDTQYF

V: TRBV2
CDR3: CASRPMAGNTEAFF

V: TRBV5-1
CDR3: CASSLKSGQGSDTEAFF

V: TRBV6-6
CDR3: CASSYSRDISYEQYF

V: TRBV10-3
CDR3: CAIRGTGNQETQYF

V: TRBV10-3
CDR3: CAIQKGGLRNTEAFF

V: TRBV4-3
CDR3: CASSQPSGGNTGELFF

V: TRBV6-1
CDR3: CASSRDSRSYNEQFF

V: TRBV30
CDR3: CAWSVGRAEQETQYF

V: TRBV19
CDR3: CASSPGRDTEAFF